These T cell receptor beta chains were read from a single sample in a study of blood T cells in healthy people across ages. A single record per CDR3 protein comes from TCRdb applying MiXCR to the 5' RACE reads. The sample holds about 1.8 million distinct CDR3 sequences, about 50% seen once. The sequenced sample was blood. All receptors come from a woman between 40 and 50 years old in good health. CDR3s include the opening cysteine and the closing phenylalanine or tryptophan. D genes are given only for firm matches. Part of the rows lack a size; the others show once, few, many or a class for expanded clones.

CDR3aa: CASSKLRSGTRVQGDTQYF; CDR3nt: TGTGCCAGCAGCAAATTACGGTCCGGGACCCGCGTCCAGGGAGATACGCAGTATTTT; j_gene: TRBJ2-3; d_gene: .; abundance: .; v_gene: TRBV21-1
CDR3aa: CASSKVSRGLSQPQHF; CDR3nt: TGTGCCAGCAGCAAAGTTTCCAGGGGGCTCAGTCAGCCCCAGCATTTT; j_gene: TRBJ1-5; d_gene: .; abundance: few; v_gene: TRBV21-1
CDR3aa: CASSSFLGQHYGYTF; CDR3nt: TGTGCCAGCAGTTCCTTCCTTGGACAGCACTATGGCTACACCTTC; j_gene: TRBJ1-2; d_gene: .; abundance: .; v_gene: TRBV7-2
CDR3aa: CASSRLAGIAYNEQFF; CDR3nt: TGCGCCAGCAGTCGACTAGCGGGGATAGCTTACAATGAGCAGTTCTTC; j_gene: TRBJ2-1; d_gene: TRBD2; abundance: .; v_gene: TRBV10-2
CDR3aa: CTSTPEFQYF; CDR3nt: TGTACCAGCACCCCTGAGTTCCAGTACTTC; j_gene: TRBJ2-5; d_gene: .; abundance: .; v_gene: TRBV28
CDR3aa: CSARVRTGINEQFF; CDR3nt: TGCAGTGCTAGAGTCCGGACTGGAATCAATGAGCAGTTCTTC; j_gene: TRBJ2-1; d_gene: .; abundance: .; v_gene: TRBV20-1
CDR3aa: CASSNQDRGVTDTQYF; CDR3nt: TGTGCCAGCAGTAATCAGGACAGGGGAGTCACAGATACGCAGTATTTT; j_gene: TRBJ2-3; d_gene: TRBD1; abundance: .; v_gene: TRBV6-6
CDR3aa: CASSLGTGGRYDEQFF; CDR3nt: TGTGCCAGCAGCCTGGGGACAGGGGGGCGTTACGATGAGCAGTTCTTC; j_gene: TRBJ2-1; d_gene: TRBD1; abundance: few; v_gene: TRBV7-9
CDR3aa: CDSSAIAPGLGDEQYF; CDR3nt: TGTGACAGCAGTGCGATCGCCCCGGGACTAGGGGACGAGCAGTACTTC; j_gene: TRBJ2-7; d_gene: TRBD2; abundance: .; v_gene: TRBV27
CDR3aa: CASSTRTPKNEQFF; CDR3nt: TGTGCCAGCAGTACCCGGACTCCCAAAAATGAGCAGTTCTTC; j_gene: TRBJ2-1; d_gene: .; abundance: .; v_gene: TRBV6-6
CDR3aa: CASSVGHLYNSPLHF; CDR3nt: TGTGCCAGCAGCGTAGGGCACTTATATAATTCACCCCTCCACTTT; j_gene: TRBJ1-6; d_gene: .; abundance: few; v_gene: TRBV9
CDR3aa: CASGGAVDEQYF; CDR3nt: TGTGCCAGTGGGGGGGCCGTTGACGAGCAGTACTTC; j_gene: TRBJ2-7; d_gene: .; abundance: .; v_gene: TRBV7-2